The subject of this entry is one T cell receptor (beta chain). Its antigen is unknown. The sample comes from a study of Graves' ophthalmopathy and Graves' hyperthyroidism. As for the study in general: Peripheral blood was gathered at first diagnosis, ahead of any treatment whatsoever.

J lost 5 bases, V lost 1 base, and 5 bases had no gene match. Germline V gives CDR1 SGHAT, CDR2 FQNNGV. The CDR3 totals 15 residues. Amplification of TCR beta CDR3 regions used RNA transcripts. The first round was an RT-PCR with HTBI primers, and the second round was a multiplex PCR. Each CDR3 protein gets one entry after TCRdb re-called the multiplex PCR reads with MiXCR. This repertoire shows 450,000 or so distinct CDR3 sequences, 13% to 15% found once; its top ten account for over 7.5%. Regarding the study as a whole: In predicting ophthalmopathy progression, the model reached over 55% sensitivity and 72.22% specificity. Most thyroid clonotypes expanded beyond 0.001 frequency were also found in blood. Discrimination between ophthalmopathy and stable hyperthyroidism by a 13-signature model showed about 88% sensitivity and almost 83% specificity.

This chain uses TRBV11-2 with TRBJ2-4, with 7 bases that match TRBD2. Sequencing input: blood. This clonotype was sampled from a woman in her twenties or thirties with Graves' ophthalmopathy. The CDR3 sequence is CASSLVGGVQNIQYF. DNA of the CDR3: TGTGCCAGCAGCTTAGTTGGGGGGGTCCAAAACATTCAGTACTTC.